These T cell receptor beta chains were read from a single sample in a study of metastatic and nonmetastatic thyroid tumors. TCRdb reprocessed the PCR reads using MiXCR. Among about 14,000 clones listed, approximately 29% were seen once. The sample comprised tumor tissue. Source of these receptors: a female donor with papillary thyroid cancer or a benign thyroid nodule (not recorded which). Some clones in this sample may be carry-over from other donors' samples. Both conserved end residues are trimmed from each CDR3. Where a row states a size, it is once, few, many or the class of an expanded clone; other rows omit it.

v_gene | abundance | len | CDR3aa
TRBV6-2/TRBV6-3 | few | 12 | ASRGRAGGKTQY
TRBV11-1 | NA | 14 | ASSDPVQGIPLEQY
TRBV11-2 | few | 13 | ASSIQDSGANVLT
TRBV27 | NA | 10 | ASSGTATEAF
TRBV20-1 | NA | 13 | SARDRGTGRNEQY
TRBV2 | many | 9 | ASRQQETQY
TRBV27 | few | 13 | ASSLSRQGCDEQF
TRBV20-1 | medium-sized | 12 | SSIRDRKLNEQF
TRBV7-9 | medium-sized | 12 | ASSLSGALGGYT
TRBV24-1 | NA | 12 | AADTGNEASPLH
TRBV27 | NA | 12 | ASSLALAGIEQF
TRBV2 | NA | 10 | ASSELTYEQY
TRBV7-3 | many | 12 | ASSLTSGTDTQY
TRBV4-2 | medium-sized | 13 | ASSQDPGRETEAF
TRBV20-1 | NA | 11 | SAIGLAVYEQY
TRBV20-1 | NA | 13 | SARDFDRSSYEQY